This T cell receptor (beta chain) was profiled in a study of circulating and synovial CD4+ cells in juvenile arthritis. Only in-frame clones appear in the TCRdb table, and some are missing; sequencing was by immunoSEQ multiplex PCR. Of just over 35,000 clones in the sample, over 85% were seen once. Deletions cut 0 bases from V and 0 bases from J, with 13 bases between. Germline V gene sequence: CDR1 ENHRY, CDR2 SYGVKD. This CDR3 spans 17 amino acids. Findings and caveats of the study: These blood cells shared more CDR3 sequences with synovium than bulk blood. Diversity here was lower than in bulk blood CD4 cells.

Concerning this clone itself: Its antigen remains unknown.

This chain links TRBV10-3 with TRBJ2-3; TRBD2 is a possible D gene (5 bases). The receptor's source is a human donor with juvenile idiopathic arthritis. The sequencing input was CD4+ T cells from blood. This CDR3 reads CAISESLGGTSTDTQYF. For the CDR3, the DNA is TGTGCCATCAGTGAGTCTCTCGGAGGCACTAGCACAGATACGCAGTATTTT.